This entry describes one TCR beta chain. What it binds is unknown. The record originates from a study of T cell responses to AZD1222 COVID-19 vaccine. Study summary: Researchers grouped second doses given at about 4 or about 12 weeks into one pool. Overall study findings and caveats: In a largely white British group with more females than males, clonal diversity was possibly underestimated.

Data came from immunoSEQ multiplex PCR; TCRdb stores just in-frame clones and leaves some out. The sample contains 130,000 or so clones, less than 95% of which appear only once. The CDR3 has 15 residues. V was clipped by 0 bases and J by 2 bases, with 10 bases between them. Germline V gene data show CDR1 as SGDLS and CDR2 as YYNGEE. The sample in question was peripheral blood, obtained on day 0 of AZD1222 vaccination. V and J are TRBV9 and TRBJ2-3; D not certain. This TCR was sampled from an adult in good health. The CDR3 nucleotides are TGTGCCAGCAGCGTAGTGGGCAGCCCCACAGATACGCAGTATTTT. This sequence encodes CASSVVGSPTDTQYF.